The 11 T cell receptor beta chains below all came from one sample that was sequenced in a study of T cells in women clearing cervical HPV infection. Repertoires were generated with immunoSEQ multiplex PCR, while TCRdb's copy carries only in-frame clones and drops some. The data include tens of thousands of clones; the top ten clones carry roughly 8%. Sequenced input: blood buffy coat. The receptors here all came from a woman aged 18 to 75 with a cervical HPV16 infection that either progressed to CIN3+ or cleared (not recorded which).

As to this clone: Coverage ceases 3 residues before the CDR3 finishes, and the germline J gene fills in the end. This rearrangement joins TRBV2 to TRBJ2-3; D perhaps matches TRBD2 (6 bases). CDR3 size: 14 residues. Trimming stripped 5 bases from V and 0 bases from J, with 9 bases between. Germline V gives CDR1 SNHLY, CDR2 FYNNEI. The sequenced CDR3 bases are TGTGCCAGCAGTAGGGACTGGAGCACAGATACG. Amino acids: CASSRDWSTDT. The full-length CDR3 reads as CASSRDWSTDTQYF.

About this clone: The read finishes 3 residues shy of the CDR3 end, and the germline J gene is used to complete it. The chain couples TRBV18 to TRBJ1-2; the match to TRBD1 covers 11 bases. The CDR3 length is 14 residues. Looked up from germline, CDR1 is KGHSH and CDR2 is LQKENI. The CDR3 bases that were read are TGTGCCAGCTCGCCGGGGACAGGGGGGCGAGAC. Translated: CASSPGTGGRD. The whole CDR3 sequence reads CASSPGTGGRDYTF.

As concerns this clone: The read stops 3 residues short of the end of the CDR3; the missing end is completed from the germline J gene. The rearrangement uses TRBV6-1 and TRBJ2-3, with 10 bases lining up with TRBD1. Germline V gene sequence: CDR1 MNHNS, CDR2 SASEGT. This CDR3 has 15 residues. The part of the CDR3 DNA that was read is TGTGCCAGCAGTGCCCAGACAGGGGGCTTGGAGACG. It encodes CASSAQTGGLET. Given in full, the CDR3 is CASSAQTGGLETQYF.

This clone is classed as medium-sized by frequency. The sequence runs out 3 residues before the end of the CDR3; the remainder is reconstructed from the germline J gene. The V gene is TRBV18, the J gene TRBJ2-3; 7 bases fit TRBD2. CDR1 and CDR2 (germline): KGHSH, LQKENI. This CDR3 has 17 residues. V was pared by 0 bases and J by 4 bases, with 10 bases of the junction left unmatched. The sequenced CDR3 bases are TGTGCCAGCTCACCACCATCTTCTAGCGGCCGAGCAGATACG. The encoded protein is CASSPPSSSGRADT. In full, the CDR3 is CASSPPSSSGRADTQYF.

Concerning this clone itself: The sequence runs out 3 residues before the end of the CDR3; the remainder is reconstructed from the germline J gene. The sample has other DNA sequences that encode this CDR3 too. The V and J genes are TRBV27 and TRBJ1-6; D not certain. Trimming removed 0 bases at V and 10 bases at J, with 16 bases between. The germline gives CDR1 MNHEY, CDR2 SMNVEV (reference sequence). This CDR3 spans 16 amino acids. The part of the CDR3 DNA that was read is TGTGCCAGCAGTTTATCCACCCCCGGGGTAGGGTCACCC. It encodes CASSLSTPGVGSP. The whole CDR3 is CASSLSTPGVGSPLHF.

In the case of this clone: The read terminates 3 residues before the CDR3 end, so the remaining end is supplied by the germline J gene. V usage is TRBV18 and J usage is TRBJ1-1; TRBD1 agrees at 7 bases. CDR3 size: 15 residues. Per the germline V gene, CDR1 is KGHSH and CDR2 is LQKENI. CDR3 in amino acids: CASSPPKGAKNIAFF. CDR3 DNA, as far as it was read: TGTGCCAGCTCACCACCGAAGGGGGCCAAAAACATT.

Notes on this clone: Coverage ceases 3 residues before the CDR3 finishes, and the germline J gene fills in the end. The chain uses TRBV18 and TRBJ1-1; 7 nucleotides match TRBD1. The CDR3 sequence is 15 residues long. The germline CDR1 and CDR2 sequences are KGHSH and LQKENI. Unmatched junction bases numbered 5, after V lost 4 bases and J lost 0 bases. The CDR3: CASSLYQGVNTEAFF. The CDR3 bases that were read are TGTGCCAGCTCACTTTACCAGGGGGTGAACACTGAA.

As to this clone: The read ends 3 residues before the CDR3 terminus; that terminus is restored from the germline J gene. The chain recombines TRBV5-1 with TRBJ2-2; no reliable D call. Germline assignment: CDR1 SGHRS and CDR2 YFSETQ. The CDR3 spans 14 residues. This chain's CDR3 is CASSPGVGWAPLFF. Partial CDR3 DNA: TGCGCCAGCAGCCCCGGCGTAGGGTGGGCACCG.

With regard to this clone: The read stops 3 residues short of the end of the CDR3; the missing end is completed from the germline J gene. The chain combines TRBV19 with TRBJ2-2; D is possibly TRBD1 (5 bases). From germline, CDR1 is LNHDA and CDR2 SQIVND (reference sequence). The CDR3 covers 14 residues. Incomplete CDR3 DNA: TGTGCCACTACGAGTAGTCCTGGGGCCAACGTG. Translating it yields CATTSSPGANV. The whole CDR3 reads CATTSSPGANVLFF.

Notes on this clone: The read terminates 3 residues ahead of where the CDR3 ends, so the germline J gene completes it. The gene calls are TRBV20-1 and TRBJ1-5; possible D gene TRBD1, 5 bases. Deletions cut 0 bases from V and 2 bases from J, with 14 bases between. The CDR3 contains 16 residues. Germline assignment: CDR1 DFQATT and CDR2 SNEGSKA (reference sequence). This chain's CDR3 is CSARDRGEKGNQPQHF. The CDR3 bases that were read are TGCAGTGCTAGAGATCGAGGGGAGAAGGGCAATCAGCCC.

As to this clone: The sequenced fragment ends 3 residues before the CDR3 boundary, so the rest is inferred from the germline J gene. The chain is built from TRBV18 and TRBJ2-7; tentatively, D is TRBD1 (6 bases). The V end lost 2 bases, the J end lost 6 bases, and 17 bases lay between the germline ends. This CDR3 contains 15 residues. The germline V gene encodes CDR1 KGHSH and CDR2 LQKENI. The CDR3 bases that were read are TGTGCCAGCTCACCATCGCAGGGGCGGGCGTTCGAG. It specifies CASSPSQGRAFE. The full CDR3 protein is CASSPSQGRAFEQYF.